The 11 T cell receptor beta chains given below trace back to one sample, sequenced in a study of Graves' ophthalmopathy and Graves' hyperthyroidism. Investigators amplified TCR beta CDR3 regions from RNA transcripts. First-round RT-PCR relied on HTBI primers, and a second-round multiplex PCR came next. Each CDR3 protein gets one entry after TCRdb re-called the multiplex PCR reads with MiXCR. In the table there are 650,000 to 900,000 distinct CDR3 sequences, 40% of which are singletons. Input material: peripheral blood. The receptors shown here come from an adult man with Graves' ophthalmopathy.

This clonotype was detected only a few times. This chain joins TRBV2 and TRBJ2-5, with a possible D match to TRBD1 (5 bases). The CDR3 extends over 14 amino acids. Trimming stripped 4 bases from V and 5 bases from J, with 14 bases between. Germline CDR1 reads SNHLY; CDR2 reads FYNNEI. The CDR3 region has the DNA TGTGCCAGCAGTGCTAGTCCAGGGATGGAGACCCAGTACTTC. Amino acid sequence: CASSASPGMETQYF. The full variable domain, with the rest looked up from reference TRBV2 and TRBJ2-5, is EPEVTQTPSHQVTQMGQEVILRCVPISNHLYFYWYRQILGQKVEFLVSFYNNEISEKSEIFDDQFSVERPDGSNFTLKIRSTKLEDSAMYFCASSASPGMETQYFGPGTRLLVL.

V is TRBV2 and J is TRBJ1-6; 7 bases line up with TRBD1. Trimming removed 5 bases from V and 6 bases from J; junction bases left unmatched: 7. Germline CDR1 is SNHLY and CDR2 is FYNNEI. This CDR3 contains 15 residues. The CDR3 region has the DNA TGTGCCAGCAGTCCAGGGGGGGCAGTTAATTCACCCCTCCACTTT. This translates into CASSPGGAVNSPLHF.

The chain uses TRBV19 and TRBJ2-7; 8 nucleotides agree with TRBD2. V shed 5 bases and J 6 bases; nucleotides not matched to a gene: 9. The CDR3 is 14 amino acids. Germline assignment: CDR1 LNHDA and CDR2 SQIVND (reference sequence). For the CDR3, the DNA is TGTGCCAGTAGTCACCGGGACGGGGGGGGCGAGCAGTACTTC. Translated, it gives CASSHRDGGGEQYF.

This clonotype was picked up one time. A much larger clone lies one base from this, so it may be a read error. The chain uses TRBV7-2 and TRBJ2-5, with D tentatively TRBD1 (6 bases). The V gene lost 5 bases and the J gene lost 7 bases, with 23 bases spanning the gap. The CDR3 is 16 amino acids. CDR1 and CDR2 from the germline V gene are SGHTA and FQGNSA. CDR3 protein: CASSALRAGVRGTQYF. The CDR3 coding sequence is TGTGCCAGCAGCGCTCTCCGGGCAGGGGTGAGGGGGACCCAGTACTTC.

This chain uses TRBV10-3 with TRBJ1-1, with D possibly being TRBD1 (5 bases). V lost 7 bases and J lost 1, with 13 bases in between. The germline V gene has CDR1 ENHRY and CDR2 SYGVKD. CDR3 length: 14 residues. The CDR3 region is CAITRERQNTEAFF. The CDR3 DNA is TGTGCCATCACCAGGGAGAGACAGAACACTGAAGCTTTCTTT.

The rearrangement joins TRBV5-6 to TRBJ1-4, with D perhaps TRBD1 (6 bases). Trimming pared 2 bases from V and 10 bases from J, leaving 12 bases between. This CDR3 comprises 13 residues. Germline V CDR1 and CDR2: SGHDT, YYEEEE. In DNA, the CDR3 is TGTGCCAGCAGCTTACAGGGTTCCACAAAACTGTTTTTT. This codes for CASSLQGSTKLFF.

This clonotype appeared many times. V usage is TRBV20-1 and J usage is TRBJ2-7; 14 bases line up with TRBD2. V gave up 6 bases and J gave up 3 bases; unmatched junction bases: 4. Per the germline V gene, CDR1 is DFQATT and CDR2 is SNEGSKA (reference sequence). The CDR3 has 14 amino acids. As DNA, the CDR3 is TGCAGTGCCTCGGGACTAGCGGGGGTCTACGAGCAGTACTTC. Translation: CSASGLAGVYEQYF.

This clonotype was recorded many times. The chain links TRBV7-2 to TRBJ2-7; the D gene is possibly TRBD2 (5 bases). The V gene's germline CDR1 is SGHTA and CDR2 FQGNSA. V was cut by 0 bases and J by 3 bases, with 6 bases left in between. The CDR3 covers 13 residues. The DNA for the CDR3 is TGTGCCAGCAGCTTAGCCGGGAACTACGAGCAGTACTTC. This codes for CASSLAGNYEQYF.

The V and J genes are TRBV2 and TRBJ2-2; no firm D call. Germline-derived CDR1 and CDR2 are SNHLY and FYNNEI. The V end was cut by 6 bases, the J end by 6 bases, with 17 bases between. The CDR3 sequence is 15 residues long. This CDR3 is CASRAIKGLAGELFF. The DNA of the CDR3 is TGTGCCAGCAGGGCTATAAAGGGCCTGGCCGGGGAGCTGTTTTTT.

The chain recombines TRBV7-2 with TRBJ2-2; D unclear. V was shortened by 3 bases and J by 0 bases, with 8 bases between the two germline ends. CDR1 SGHTA and CDR2 FQGNSA come from the germline V gene. The CDR3 has 15 amino acids. The CDR3: CASSLSSPNTGELFF. The CDR3, as DNA: TGTGCCAGCAGCTTGAGCAGCCCGAACACCGGGGAGCTGTTTTTT.

This clonotype was counted a single time. V is TRBV25-1 and J is TRBJ1-5, with TRBD1 matching 8 bases. This CDR3 comprises 15 residues. V dropped 8 bases and J dropped 5; count of bases not matched to a gene: 11. The V gene's germline CDR1 is MGHDK and CDR2 SYGVNS. CDR3 bases: TGTGCCAGCCAGAGTGGCAGGGGGCGAGATCAGCCCCAGCATTTT. Translated, it gives CASQSGRGRDQPQHF.